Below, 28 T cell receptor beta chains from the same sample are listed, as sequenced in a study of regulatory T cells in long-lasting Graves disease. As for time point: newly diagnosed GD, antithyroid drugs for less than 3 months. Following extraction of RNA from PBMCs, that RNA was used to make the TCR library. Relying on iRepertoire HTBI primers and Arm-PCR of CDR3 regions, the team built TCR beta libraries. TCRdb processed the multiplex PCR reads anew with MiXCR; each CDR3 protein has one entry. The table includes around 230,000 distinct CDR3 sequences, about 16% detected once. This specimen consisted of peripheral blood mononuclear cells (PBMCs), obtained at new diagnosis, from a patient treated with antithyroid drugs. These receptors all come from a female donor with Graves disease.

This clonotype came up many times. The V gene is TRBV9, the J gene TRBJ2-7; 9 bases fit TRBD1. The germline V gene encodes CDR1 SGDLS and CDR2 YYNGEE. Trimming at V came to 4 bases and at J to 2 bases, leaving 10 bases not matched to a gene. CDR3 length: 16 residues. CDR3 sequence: CASSWRAGQGTYEQYF. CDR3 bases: TGTGCCAGCAGCTGGAGAGCAGGACAGGGGACCTACGAGCAGTACTTC.

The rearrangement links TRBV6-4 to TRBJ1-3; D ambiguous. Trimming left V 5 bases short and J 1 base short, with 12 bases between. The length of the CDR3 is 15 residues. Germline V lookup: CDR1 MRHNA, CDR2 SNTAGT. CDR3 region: CASSFSPLSGNTIYF. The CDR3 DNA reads TGTGCCAGCAGTTTTAGTCCTTTGTCTGGAAACACCATATATTTT.

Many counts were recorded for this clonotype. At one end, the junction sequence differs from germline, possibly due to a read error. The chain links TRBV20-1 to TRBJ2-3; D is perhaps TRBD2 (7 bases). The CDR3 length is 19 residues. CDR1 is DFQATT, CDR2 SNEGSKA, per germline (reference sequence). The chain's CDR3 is CSAKWRGGGGSGDTDTQFF. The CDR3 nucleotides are TGCAGTGCTAAGTGGCGTGGTGGTGGAGGAAGCGGGGACACAGATACGCAGTTTTTT.

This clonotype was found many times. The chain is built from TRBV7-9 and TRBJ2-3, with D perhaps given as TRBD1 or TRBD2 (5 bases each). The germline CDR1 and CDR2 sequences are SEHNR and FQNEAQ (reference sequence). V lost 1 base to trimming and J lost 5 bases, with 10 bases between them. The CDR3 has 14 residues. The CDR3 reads CASSLGTRGDTQYF. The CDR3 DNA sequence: TGTGCCAGCAGCTTAGGGACACGGGGAGATACGCAGTATTTT.

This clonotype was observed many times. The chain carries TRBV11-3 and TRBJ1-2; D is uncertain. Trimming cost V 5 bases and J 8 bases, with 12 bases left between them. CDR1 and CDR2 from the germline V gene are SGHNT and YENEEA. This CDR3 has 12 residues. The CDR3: CASSATQKGYTF. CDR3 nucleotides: TGTGCCAGCAGCGCGACTCAGAAGGGCTACACCTTC.

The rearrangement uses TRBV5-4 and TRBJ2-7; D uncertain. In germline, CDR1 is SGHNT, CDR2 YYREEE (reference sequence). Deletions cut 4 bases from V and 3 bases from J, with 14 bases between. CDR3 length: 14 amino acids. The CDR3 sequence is CASSQDAGYYEQYF. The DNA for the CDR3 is TGTGCCAGCAGCCAAGATGCAGGCTACTACGAGCAGTACTTC.

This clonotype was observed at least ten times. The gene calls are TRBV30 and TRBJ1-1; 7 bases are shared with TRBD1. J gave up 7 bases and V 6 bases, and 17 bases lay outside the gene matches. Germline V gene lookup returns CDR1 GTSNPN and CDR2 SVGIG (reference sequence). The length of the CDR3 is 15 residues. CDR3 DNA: TGTGCCTGCTATCTTGTAGGGGGCAGGAAGGGTGAAGCTTTCTTT. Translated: CACYLVGGRKGEAFF.

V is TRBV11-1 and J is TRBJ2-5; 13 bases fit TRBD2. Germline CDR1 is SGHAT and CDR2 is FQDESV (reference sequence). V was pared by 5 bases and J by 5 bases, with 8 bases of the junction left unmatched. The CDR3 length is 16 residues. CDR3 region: CASSPRTSGRPETQYF. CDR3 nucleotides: TGTGCCAGCAGCCCCCGGACTAGCGGGAGACCTGAGACCCAGTACTTC.

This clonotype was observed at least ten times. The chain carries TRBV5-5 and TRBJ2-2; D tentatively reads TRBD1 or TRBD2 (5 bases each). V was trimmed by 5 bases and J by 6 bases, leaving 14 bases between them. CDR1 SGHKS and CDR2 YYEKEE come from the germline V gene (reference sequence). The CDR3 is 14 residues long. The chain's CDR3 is CASRSGTPSGELFF. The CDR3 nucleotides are TGTGCCAGCAGGTCCGGGACGCCCTCCGGGGAGCTGTTTTTT.

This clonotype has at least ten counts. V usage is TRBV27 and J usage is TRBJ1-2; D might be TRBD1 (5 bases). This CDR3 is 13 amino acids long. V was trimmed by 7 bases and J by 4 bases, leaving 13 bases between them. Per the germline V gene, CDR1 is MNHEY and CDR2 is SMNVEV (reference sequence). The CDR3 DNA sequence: TGTGCCAGCAAGGAGGGGCTGCGCTATGGCTACACCTTC. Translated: CASKEGLRYGYTF.

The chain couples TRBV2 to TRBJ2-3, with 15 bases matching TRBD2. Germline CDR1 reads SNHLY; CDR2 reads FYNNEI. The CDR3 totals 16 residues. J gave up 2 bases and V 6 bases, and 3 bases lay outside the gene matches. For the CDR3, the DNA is TGTGCCAGCAGGGGGACTAGCGGGAGGACCACAGATACGCAGTATTTT. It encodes CASRGTSGRTTDTQYF.

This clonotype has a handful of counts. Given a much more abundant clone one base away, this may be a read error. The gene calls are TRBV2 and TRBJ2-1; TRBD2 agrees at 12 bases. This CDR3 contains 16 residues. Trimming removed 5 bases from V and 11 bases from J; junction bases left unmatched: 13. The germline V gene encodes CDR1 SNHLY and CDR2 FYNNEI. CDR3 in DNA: TGTGCCAGCAGTTCGAGGACTAGCGGGACGATGGGTAAGCAGTTCTTC. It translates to CASSSRTSGTMGKQFF. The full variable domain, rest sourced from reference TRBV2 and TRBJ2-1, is EPEVTQTPSHQVTQMGQEVILRCVPISNHLYFYWYRQILGQKVEFLVSFYNNEISEKSEIFDDQFSVERPDGSNFTLKIRSTKLEDSAMYFCASSSRTSGTMGKQFFGPGTRLTVL.

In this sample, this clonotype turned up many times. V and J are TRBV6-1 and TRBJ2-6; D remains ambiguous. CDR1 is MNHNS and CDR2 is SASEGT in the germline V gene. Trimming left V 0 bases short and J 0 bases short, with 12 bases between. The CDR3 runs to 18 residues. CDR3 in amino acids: CASSEAPGRSSGANVLTF. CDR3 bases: TGTGCCAGCAGTGAAGCGCCAGGCCGATCCTCTGGGGCCAACGTCCTGACTTTC.

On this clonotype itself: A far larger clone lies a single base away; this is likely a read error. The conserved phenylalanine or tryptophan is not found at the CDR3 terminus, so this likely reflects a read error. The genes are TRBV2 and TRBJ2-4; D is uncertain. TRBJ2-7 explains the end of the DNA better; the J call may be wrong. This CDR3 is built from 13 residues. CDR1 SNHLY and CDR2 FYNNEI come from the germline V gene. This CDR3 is CASSDSISYEQYL. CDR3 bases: TGTGCCAGCAGTGACAGCATCTCCTACGAGCAGTACTTA.

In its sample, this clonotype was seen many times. CDR3 nucleotide sequence: TGTGCCAGCAGTGACCGGGGGGGGGGCACTGAAGCTTTCTTT. Translation gives CASSDRGGGTEAFF. The genes are TRBV25-1 and TRBJ1-1, with D maybe TRBD1 (5 bases). Germline assignment: CDR1 MGHDK and CDR2 SYGVNS. The V end was cut by 3 bases, the J end by 4 bases, with 12 bases between. The CDR3 is 14 amino acids.

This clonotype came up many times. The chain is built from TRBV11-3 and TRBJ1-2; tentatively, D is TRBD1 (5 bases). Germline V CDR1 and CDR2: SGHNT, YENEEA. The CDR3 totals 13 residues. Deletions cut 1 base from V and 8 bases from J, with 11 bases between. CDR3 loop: CASSLGDSRGYTF. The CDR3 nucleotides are TGTGCCAGCAGCTTAGGAGACAGTCGAGGCTACACCTTC.

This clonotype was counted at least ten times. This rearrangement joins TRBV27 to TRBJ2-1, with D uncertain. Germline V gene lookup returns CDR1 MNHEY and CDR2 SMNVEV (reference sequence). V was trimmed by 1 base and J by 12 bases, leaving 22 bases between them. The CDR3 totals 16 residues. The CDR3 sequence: CASSLFKRYTPPPQFF. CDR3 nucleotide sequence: TGTGCCAGCAGTTTATTTAAGCGCTACACTCCTCCCCCGCAGTTCTTC.

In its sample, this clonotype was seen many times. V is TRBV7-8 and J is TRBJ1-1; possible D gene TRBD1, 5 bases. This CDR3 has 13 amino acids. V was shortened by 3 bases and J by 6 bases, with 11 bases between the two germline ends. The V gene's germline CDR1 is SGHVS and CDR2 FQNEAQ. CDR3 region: CASSFRDGAEAFF. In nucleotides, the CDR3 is TGTGCCAGCAGCTTTCGGGACGGCGCTGAAGCTTTCTTT.

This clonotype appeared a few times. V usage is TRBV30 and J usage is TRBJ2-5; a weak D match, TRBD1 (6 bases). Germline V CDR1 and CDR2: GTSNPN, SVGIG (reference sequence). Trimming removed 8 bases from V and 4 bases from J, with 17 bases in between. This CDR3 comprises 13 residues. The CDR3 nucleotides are TGTGCCAGCAGGAGACAGGTGCGAGAGACCCAGTACTTC. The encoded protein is CASRRQVRETQYF.

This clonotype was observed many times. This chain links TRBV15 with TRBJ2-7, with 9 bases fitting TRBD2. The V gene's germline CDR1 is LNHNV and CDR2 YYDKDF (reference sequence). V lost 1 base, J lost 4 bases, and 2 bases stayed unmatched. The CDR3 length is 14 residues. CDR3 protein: CATSRASGAYEQYF. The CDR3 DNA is TGTGCCACCAGCAGAGCTAGCGGGGCTTACGAGCAGTACTTC.

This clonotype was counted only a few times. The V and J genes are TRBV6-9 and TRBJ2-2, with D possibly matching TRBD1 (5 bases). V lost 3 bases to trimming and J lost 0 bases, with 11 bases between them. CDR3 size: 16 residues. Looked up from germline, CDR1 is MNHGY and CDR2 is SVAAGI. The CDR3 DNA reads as TGTGCCAGCAGTTACCAGGGCGTGACGAACACCGGGGAGCTGTTTTTT. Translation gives CASSYQGVTNTGELFF.

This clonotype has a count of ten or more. CDR3: CSARDPSSGGTDTQYF. The CDR3 DNA is TGCAGTGCTAGAGATCCTTCGTCCGGGGGCACAGATACGCAGTATTTT. This chain connects TRBV20-1 to TRBJ2-3; D is possibly TRBD2 (5 bases). CDR1 is DFQATT and CDR2 is SNEGSKA in the germline V gene (reference sequence). The V gene lost 0 bases and the J gene lost 1 base, with 14 bases spanning the gap. This CDR3 region has 16 residues.

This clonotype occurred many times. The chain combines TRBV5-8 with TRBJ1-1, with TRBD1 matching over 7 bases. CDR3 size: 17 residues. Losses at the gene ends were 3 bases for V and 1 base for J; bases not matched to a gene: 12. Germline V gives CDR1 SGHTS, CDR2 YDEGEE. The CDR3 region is CASSSRQGVFRNTEAFF. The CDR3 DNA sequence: TGTGCCAGCAGCTCTAGGCAGGGGGTGTTTAGGAACACTGAAGCTTTCTTT.

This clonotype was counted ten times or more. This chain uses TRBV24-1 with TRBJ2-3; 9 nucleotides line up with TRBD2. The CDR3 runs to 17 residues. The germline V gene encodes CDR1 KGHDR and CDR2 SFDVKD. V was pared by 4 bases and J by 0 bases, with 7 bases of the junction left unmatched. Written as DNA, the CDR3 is TGTGCCACCAGTGACGTTCGCGGGGGGGGTAGCACAGATACGCAGTATTTT. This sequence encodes CATSDVRGGGSTDTQYF.

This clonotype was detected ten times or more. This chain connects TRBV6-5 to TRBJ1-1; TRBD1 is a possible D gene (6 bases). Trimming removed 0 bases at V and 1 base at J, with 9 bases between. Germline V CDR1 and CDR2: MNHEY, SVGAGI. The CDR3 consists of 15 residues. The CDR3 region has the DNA TGTGCCAGCAGTTACTCCAGCAGGGGGAACACTGAAGCTTTCTTT. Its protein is CASSYSSRGNTEAFF.

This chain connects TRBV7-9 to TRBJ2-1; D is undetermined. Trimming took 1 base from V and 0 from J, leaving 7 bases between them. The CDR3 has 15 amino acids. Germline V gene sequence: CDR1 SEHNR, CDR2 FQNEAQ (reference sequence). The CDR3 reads CASSLVGNSYNEQFF. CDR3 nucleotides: TGTGCCAGCAGCTTAGTTGGGAACTCCTACAATGAGCAGTTCTTC.

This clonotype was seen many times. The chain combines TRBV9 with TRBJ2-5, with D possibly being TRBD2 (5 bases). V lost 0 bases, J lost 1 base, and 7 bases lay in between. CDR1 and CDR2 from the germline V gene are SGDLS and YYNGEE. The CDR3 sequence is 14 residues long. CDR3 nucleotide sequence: TGTGCCAGCAGCGTAGAAGCGGCCCAAGAGACCCAGTACTTC. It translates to CASSVEAAQETQYF.

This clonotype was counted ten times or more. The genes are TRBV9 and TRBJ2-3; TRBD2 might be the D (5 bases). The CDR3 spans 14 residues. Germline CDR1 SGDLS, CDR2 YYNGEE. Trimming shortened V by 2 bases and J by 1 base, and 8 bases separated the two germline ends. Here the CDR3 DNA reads TGTGCCAGCAGCGTGGGGAGTGGCACAGATACGCAGTATTTT. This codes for CASSVGSGTDTQYF. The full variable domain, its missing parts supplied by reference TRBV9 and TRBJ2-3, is DSGVTQTPKHLITATGQRVTLRCSPRSGDLSVYWYQQSLDQGLQFLIQYYNGEERAKGNILERFSAQQFPDLHSELNLSSLELGDSALYFCASSVGSGTDTQYFGPGTRLTVL.